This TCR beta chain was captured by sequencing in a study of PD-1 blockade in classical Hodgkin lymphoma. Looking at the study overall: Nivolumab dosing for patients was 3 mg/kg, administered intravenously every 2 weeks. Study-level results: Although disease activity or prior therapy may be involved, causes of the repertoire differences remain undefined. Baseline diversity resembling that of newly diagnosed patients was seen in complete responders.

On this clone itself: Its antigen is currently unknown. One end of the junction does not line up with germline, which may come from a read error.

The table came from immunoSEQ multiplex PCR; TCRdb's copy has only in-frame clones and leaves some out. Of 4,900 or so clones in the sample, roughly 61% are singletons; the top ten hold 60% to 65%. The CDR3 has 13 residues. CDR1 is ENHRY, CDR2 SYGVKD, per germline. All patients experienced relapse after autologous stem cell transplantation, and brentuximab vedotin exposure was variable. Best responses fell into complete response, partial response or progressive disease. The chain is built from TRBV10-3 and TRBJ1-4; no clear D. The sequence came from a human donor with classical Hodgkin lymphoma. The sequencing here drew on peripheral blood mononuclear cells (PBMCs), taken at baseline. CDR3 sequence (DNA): TGTGCCAGCAGTGAGTTCGTTAATGAAAAACTGTTTTTT. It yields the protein CASSEFVNEKLFF.